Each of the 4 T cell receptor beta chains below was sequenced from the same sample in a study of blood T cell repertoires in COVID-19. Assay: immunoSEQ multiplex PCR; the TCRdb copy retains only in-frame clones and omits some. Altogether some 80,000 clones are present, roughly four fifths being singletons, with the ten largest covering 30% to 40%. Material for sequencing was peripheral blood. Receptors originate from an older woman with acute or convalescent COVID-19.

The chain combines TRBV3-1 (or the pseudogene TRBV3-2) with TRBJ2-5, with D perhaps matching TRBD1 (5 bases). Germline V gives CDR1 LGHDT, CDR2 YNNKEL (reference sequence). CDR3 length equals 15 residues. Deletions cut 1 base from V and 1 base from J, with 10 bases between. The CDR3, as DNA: TGTGCCAGCAGCCAAGCTAGGGGCAGCCAAGAGACCCAGTACTTC. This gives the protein CASSQARGSQETQYF.

In DNA, the CDR3 is TGCGCCAAGATTTGCGGGATATACGAGCAGTACTTC. This sequence encodes CAKICGIYEQYF. This chain links TRBV5-1 with TRBJ2-7; D is perhaps TRBD2 (6 bases). Germline CDR1 reads SGHRS; CDR2 reads YFSETQ. CDR3 length equals 12 residues. Trimming took 9 bases from V and 4 from J, leaving 14 bases between them. The full variable domain, rest sourced from reference TRBV5-1 and TRBJ2-7, is KAGVTQTPRYLIKTRGQQVTLSCSPISGHRSVSWYQQTPGQGLQFLFEYFSETQRNKGNFPGRFSGRQFSNSRSEMNVSTLELGDSALYLCAKICGIYEQYFGPGTRLTVT.

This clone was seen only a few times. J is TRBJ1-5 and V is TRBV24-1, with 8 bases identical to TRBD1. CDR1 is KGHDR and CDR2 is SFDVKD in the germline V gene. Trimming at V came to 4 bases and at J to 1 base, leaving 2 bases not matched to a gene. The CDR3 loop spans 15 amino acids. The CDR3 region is CATSETGESNQPQHF. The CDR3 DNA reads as TGTGCCACCAGTGAGACAGGGGAAAGCAATCAGCCCCAGCATTTT.

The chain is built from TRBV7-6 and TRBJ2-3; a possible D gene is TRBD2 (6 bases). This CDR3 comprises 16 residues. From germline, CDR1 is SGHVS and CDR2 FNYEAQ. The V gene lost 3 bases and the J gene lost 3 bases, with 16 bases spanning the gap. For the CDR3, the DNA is TGTGCCAGCAGCTTTGGGGCGGGGTTGGGTACAGATACGCAGTATTTT. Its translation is CASSFGAGLGTDTQYF.